The 26 T cell receptor beta chains below all came from one sample that was sequenced in a study of blood T cell repertoires in COVID-19. Assay: immunoSEQ multiplex PCR; the TCRdb copy retains only in-frame clones and omits some. The table lists about 370,000 clones, around 87% of them singletons. Material for sequencing was peripheral blood. These receptors all stem from a woman in her thirties with COVID-19, enrolled during active disease.

CDR3 in DNA: TGTGCCAGCAGCTCGTGGGGTGGGACACCGAACACCGGGGAGCTGTTTTTT. Translation gives CASSSWGGTPNTGELFF. The V gene is TRBV11-2, the J gene TRBJ2-2; a weak D match, TRBD1 (6 bases). V was cut by 4 bases and J by 0 bases, with 15 bases left in between. The length of the CDR3 is 17 residues. Germline V lookup: CDR1 SGHAT, CDR2 FQNNGV.

The chain couples TRBV5-4 to TRBJ1-4; D may be TRBD1 (5 bases). The V gene's germline CDR1 is SGHNT and CDR2 YYREEE (reference sequence). Trimming removed 3 bases from V and 0 bases from J, with 15 bases in between. This CDR3 spans 17 amino acids. The CDR3 here is CASSSSSTGATNEKLFF. For the CDR3, the DNA is TGTGCCAGCAGCTCTTCTTCTACAGGTGCAACTAATGAAAAACTGTTTTTT.

The chain uses TRBV15 and TRBJ2-3; D may be TRBD2 (6 bases). With 0 bases removed from V and 5 bases from J, the gap between germline ends came to 21 bases. The CDR3 runs to 18 residues. Looked up from germline, CDR1 is LNHNV and CDR2 is YYDKDF (reference sequence). The CDR3 DNA is TGTGCCACCAGCAGAGATCCCCCCTCTAGCGTGAGAGGAGATACGCAGTATTTT. Its translation: CATSRDPPSSVRGDTQYF.

The chain couples TRBV2 to TRBJ2-1, with 9 positions matching TRBD2. Losses at the gene ends were 3 bases for V and 7 bases for J; bases not matched to a gene: 13. The CDR3 has 17 residues. Germline-derived CDR1 and CDR2 are SNHLY and FYNNEI. CDR3 sequence (DNA): TGTGCCAGCAGTGATCCCAGGGAACTAGCGGGTCTTAATGAGCAGTTCTTC. Protein product: CASSDPRELAGLNEQFF.

This clone has just a few counts. This rearrangement joins TRBV19 to TRBJ1-2; perhaps TRBD1 as D (6 bases). Looked up from germline, CDR1 is LNHDA and CDR2 is SQIVND (reference sequence). V gave up 5 bases and J gave up 4 bases, with 11 bases separating them. The CDR3 spans 13 residues. The CDR3 DNA follows: TGTGCCAGTAGTGTCCAGGGGTCCTATGGCTACACCTTC. It codes for CASSVQGSYGYTF.

The table lists this clone with a few counts. The CDR3 here is CASGQGLARRNEQFF. The CDR3 bases are TGTGCCAGCGGGCAGGGACTAGCGCGACGTAATGAGCAGTTCTTC. This rearrangement joins TRBV2 to TRBJ2-1, with TRBD2 matching 10 bases. Germline-derived CDR1 and CDR2 are SNHLY and FYNNEI. CDR3 length: 15 amino acids. The V and J ends lost 8 bases and 7 bases, in that order; junction bases with no gene match: 11.

This chain joins TRBV4-3 and TRBJ2-2; D may be TRBD1 (6 bases). V dropped 1 base and J dropped 11 bases, with 17 bases sitting between them. This CDR3 region has 15 residues. Per the germline V gene, CDR1 is LGHNA and CDR2 is YSLEER. CDR3 amino acids: CASSQANPGVGELFF. CDR3 bases: TGCGCCAGCAGCCAAGCAAATCCAGGGGTGGGCGAGCTGTTTTTT.

This chain links TRBV19 with TRBJ2-1; 7 bases map to TRBD2. In germline, CDR1 is LNHDA, CDR2 SQIVND (reference sequence). The ends lost 0 bases at V and 1 base at J; junction bases unmatched: 3. The CDR3 spans 16 residues. CDR3 bases: TGTGCCAGTAGTATAGATGGACTAGGGTCCTACAATGAGCAGTTCTTC. This sequence encodes CASSIDGLGSYNEQFF.

This sequence joins TRBV28 and TRBJ1-2; the D is unclear. V was clipped by 3 bases and J by 7 bases, with 12 bases between them. CDR1 is MDHEN and CDR2 is SYDVKM in the germline V gene. The CDR3 covers 13 residues. The CDR3 coding sequence is TGTGCCAGCAGTTTGGTAACAGATCTTGGCTACACCTTC. The encoded protein is CASSLVTDLGYTF.

This chain links TRBV29-1 with TRBJ1-1; possible D gene TRBD1, 5 bases. This CDR3 comprises 14 residues. Germline V CDR1 and CDR2: SQVTM, ANQGSEA. The V gene lost 4 bases and the J gene lost 0 bases, with 12 bases spanning the gap. The CDR3 nucleotides are TGCAGCGTTGCCGCTTCAGGGCTGAACACTGAAGCTTTCTTT. It codes for CSVAASGLNTEAFF.

V and J are TRBV24-1 and TRBJ2-1; 8 nucleotides align to TRBD2. J was trimmed by 7 bases and V by 5 bases; bases with no gene match: 6. The CDR3 is made up of 14 amino acids. Germline CDR1 and CDR2: KGHDR and SFDVKD. The CDR3 region has the DNA TGTGCCACCAGTGCGGAGCGGGAGCGGAATGAGCAGTTCTTC. This codes for CATSAERERNEQFF.

V usage is TRBV11-2 and J usage is TRBJ2-3, with 9 bases identical to TRBD1. The V gene end was trimmed by 1 base and the J gene end by 4 bases; junction bases not matched to a gene: 0. The CDR3 consists of 14 residues. The germline gives CDR1 SGHAT, CDR2 FQNNGV. For the CDR3, the DNA is TGTGCCAGCAGCTTAGGACAGGGGGCAGATACGCAGTATTTT. Translated: CASSLGQGADTQYF.

The chain carries TRBV7-9 and TRBJ1-1, with 8 bases fitting TRBD1. Germline V gives CDR1 SEHNR, CDR2 FQNEAQ (reference sequence). The CDR3 loop spans 15 amino acids. V lost 6 bases and J lost 4; bases outside the gene matches: 10. CDR3 bases: TGTGCCAGCAGACCCCTGGACAGGGTGGGCACTGAAGCTTTCTTT. Protein: CASRPLDRVGTEAFF.

V is TRBV7-6 and J is TRBJ2-7; 8 bases line up with TRBD1. With V trimmed by 1 base and J by 2 bases, 4 bases remained unmatched. The CDR3 sequence is 15 residues long. Germline loops: CDR1 SGHVS, CDR2 FNYEAQ. The CDR3: CASSLERTGPYEQYF. CDR3 sequence (DNA): TGTGCCAGCAGCTTAGAGAGGACAGGGCCCTACGAGCAGTACTTC.

The CDR3 bases are TGTGCCAGCAGTTTCGGGGGTGGTCGTGAGACCCAGTACTTC. It translates to CASSFGGGRETQYF. V gene TRBV28 combines with J gene TRBJ2-5; a weak D match, TRBD2 (6 bases). Germline V gives CDR1 MDHEN, CDR2 SYDVKM. This CDR3 contains 14 residues. The V and J ends lost 3 bases and 5 bases respectively, with 13 bases between them.

Turning to this clone: Relative to the germline gene, one junction end is altered; a read error may explain this. The gene calls are TRBV9 and TRBJ1-2, with D possibly TRBD1 on 6 matching bases. Germline V gives CDR1 SGDLS, CDR2 YYNGEE. The CDR3 is 13 amino acids. The CDR3 DNA follows: TGTGCCAGCAGCCCTCAGGGGTACTACGGCTACACCTTC. Translated: CASSPQGYYGYTF.

The genes are TRBV2 and TRBJ1-2; D possibly corresponds to TRBD1 (6 bases). The CDR3 covers 14 residues. The germline V and J ends were trimmed by 5 bases and 4 bases, with 14 bases remaining between them. Germline CDR1 reads SNHLY; CDR2 reads FYNNEI. DNA of the CDR3: TGTGCCAGCAGTTCCCAGGGGCCGGTCTATGGCTACACCTTC. Protein sequence: CASSSQGPVYGYTF.

The gene calls are TRBV19 and TRBJ1-5; D not resolved. The ends were cut back, 3 bases at V and 6 bases at J, with 18 bases in the middle. The CDR3 is 16 residues long. The germline gives CDR1 LNHDA, CDR2 SQIVND (reference sequence). The CDR3 loop reads CASSMEVARAPQPQHF. CDR3 bases: TGTGCCAGTAGTATGGAGGTGGCGCGGGCCCCTCAGCCCCAGCATTTT.

The chain is built from TRBV28 and TRBJ1-2; D gene ambiguous. CDR3 length: 15 amino acids. Germline assignment: CDR1 MDHEN and CDR2 SYDVKM. The V and J ends lost 6 bases and 3 bases respectively, with 17 bases between them. The CDR3 region is CASSWTPAADYGYTF. The DNA for the CDR3 is TGTGCCAGCAGCTGGACCCCCGCAGCGGACTATGGCTACACCTTC.

The chain links TRBV9 to TRBJ2-1; D is uncertain. This CDR3 is 16 amino acids long. Trimming stripped 4 bases from V and 0 bases from J, with 14 bases between. The germline gives CDR1 SGDLS, CDR2 YYNGEE. Here the CDR3 DNA reads TGTGCCAGCAGCCCCCGTATCGCGGCCTCCTACAATGAGCAGTTCTTC. Protein sequence: CASSPRIAASYNEQFF.

The V and J genes are TRBV4-3 and TRBJ2-3, with a weak D call TRBD1 (6 bases). Germline V gene data show CDR1 as LGHNA and CDR2 as YSLEER. Trimming stripped 1 base from V and 2 bases from J, with 7 bases between. This CDR3 has 14 residues. CDR3 residues: CASSQGTATDTQYF. The CDR3 DNA reads as TGCGCCAGCAGCCAAGGGACAGCCACAGATACGCAGTATTTT.

This clone has only a few counts. V usage is TRBV9 and J usage is TRBJ2-1, with 11 bases matching TRBD2. J lost 0 bases, V lost 4 bases, and 0 bases had no gene match. The CDR3 is 15 amino acids. Germline V gene data show CDR1 as SGDLS and CDR2 as YYNGEE. Written as DNA, the CDR3 is TGTGCCAGCAGCACTAGCGGGAGCTCCTACAATGAGCAGTTCTTC. Encoded protein: CASSTSGSSYNEQFF.

A note on this clone: A junction end diverges from the germline sequence, so it may reflect a read error. V gene TRBV7-7 combines with J gene TRBJ2-5; no clear D gene. Germline CDR1 and CDR2: SSHAT and FNYEAQ (reference sequence). The CDR3 runs 10 residues. CDR3 coding DNA: TGTGCTAGCAGTCACCCTAGTACGTACTTC. This translates into CASSHPSTYF.

In the case of this clone: Within the sample, other DNA sequences also encode this same CDR3. The chain is built from TRBV5-1 and TRBJ1-5; D is uncertain. This CDR3 contains 15 residues. Germline V gene data show CDR1 as SGHRS and CDR2 as YFSETQ. The ends were cut back, 0 bases at V and 2 bases at J, with 9 bases in the middle. CDR3: CASSLAGRGNQPQHF. Here the CDR3 DNA reads TGCGCCAGCAGCTTGGCCGGGAGGGGCAATCAGCCCCAGCATTTT. The full variable domain, in which reference TRBV5-1 and TRBJ1-5 provide the parts outside the CDR3, is KAGVTQTPRYLIKTRGQQVTLSCSPISGHRSVSWYQQTPGQGLQFLFEYFSETQRNKGNFPGRFSGRQFSNSRSEMNVSTLELGDSALYLCASSLAGRGNQPQHFGDGTRLSIL.

V and J are TRBV5-1 and TRBJ1-4; possible D gene TRBD1, 5 bases. The V gene lost 1 base and the J gene lost 4 bases, with 8 bases spanning the gap. This CDR3 spans 14 amino acids. Germline values: CDR1 SGHRS, CDR2 YFSETQ. The DNA of the CDR3 is TGCGCCAGCAGCTTGTCCGGGGGTAATGAAAAACTGTTTTTT. It codes for CASSLSGGNEKLFF.

This chain uses TRBV28 with TRBJ1-2; D ambiguous. Germline CDR1 MDHEN, CDR2 SYDVKM. The CDR3 is made up of 12 amino acids. The ends were cut back, 3 bases at V and 6 bases at J, with 8 bases in the middle. CDR3 region: CASSLLGDGYTF. CDR3 coding DNA: TGTGCCAGCAGTTTGCTGGGAGATGGCTACACCTTC.